Listed below are T cell receptor beta chains from one sample, sequenced in a study of vaccination effects on CD4 cells after COVID-19. The data were produced by immunoSEQ multiplex PCR, yet TCRdb's version contains in-frame clones alone and is incomplete. The repertoire holds tens of thousands of clones, with roughly 79% as singletons. These TCRs' antigens remain unknown. Sequenced material: CD4+ T cells from PBMCs cultured with HCoV-NL63 spike peptides, taken before COVID-19 vaccination. These receptors all come from a human donor who received a COVID-19 vaccine. CDR3s include the opening cysteine and the closing phenylalanine or tryptophan. Fields, in order: CDR3 DNA, CDR3 protein, V gene, J gene, CDR3 length, D gene, clone size. The D gene is left open where the match is weak. Clone sizes are given selectively: once, few, many, or a class where the clone is expanded.

cdr3_nt: TGTGCCAGCAGTTACGGAGCTCGATATGGCTACACCTTC; cdr3_aa: CASSYGARYGYTF; v_call: TRBV6-5; j_call: TRBJ1-2; cdr3_length: 13; d_call: NA; clone_size: NA
cdr3_nt: TGTGCCAGTAGTACAGGCAGGGCGAACACCGGGGAGCTGTTTTTT; cdr3_aa: CASSTGRANTGELFF; v_call: TRBV19; j_call: TRBJ2-2; cdr3_length: 15; d_call: NA; clone_size: NA
cdr3_nt: TGTGCCAGTAGTATTTTCCCGGACAGAAGATACCTCATGAACACTGAAGCTTTCTTT; cdr3_aa: CASSIFPDRRYLMNTEAFF; v_call: TRBV19; j_call: TRBJ1-1; cdr3_length: 19; d_call: NA; clone_size: NA
cdr3_nt: TGTGCCACCAGTGACCCCGGACGGGCGGAAAGCACAGATACGCAGTATTTT; cdr3_aa: CATSDPGRAESTDTQYF; v_call: TRBV24-1; j_call: TRBJ2-3; cdr3_length: 17; d_call: NA; clone_size: NA
cdr3_nt: TGTGCCAGCAGTGAGAACACCTTGAACACTGAAGCTTTCTTT; cdr3_aa: CASSENTLNTEAFF; v_call: TRBV2; j_call: TRBJ1-1; cdr3_length: 14; d_call: NA; clone_size: NA
cdr3_nt: TGTGCCAGCAGCCAATTTTCAAGCCCAAGGACTGAAGCTTTCTTT; cdr3_aa: CASSQFSSPRTEAFF; v_call: TRBV16; j_call: TRBJ1-1; cdr3_length: 15; d_call: NA; clone_size: NA
cdr3_nt: TGTGCTGTTCAGGGTCTCACAGATACGCAGTATTTT; cdr3_aa: CAVQGLTDTQYF; v_call: TRBV12-5; j_call: TRBJ2-3; cdr3_length: 12; d_call: NA; clone_size: NA
cdr3_nt: TGTGCCACTTCGGGACAAAAGAACACCGGGGAGCTGTTTTTT; cdr3_aa: CATSGQKNTGELFF; v_call: TRBV24-1; j_call: TRBJ2-2; cdr3_length: 14; d_call: NA; clone_size: once
cdr3_nt: TGTGCCAGCAGCCCAGTCCCGGGACAGGGCTGGGGGAACACTGAAGCTTTCTTT; cdr3_aa: CASSPVPGQGWGNTEAFF; v_call: TRBV7-7; j_call: TRBJ1-1; cdr3_length: 18; d_call: TRBD1; clone_size: NA
cdr3_nt: TGTGCCAGCAGCCAGACTCTTTTGGCGCAGTTCTTC; cdr3_aa: CASSQTLLAQFF; v_call: TRBV3-1/TRBV3-2; j_call: TRBJ2-1; cdr3_length: 12; d_call: NA; clone_size: few
cdr3_nt: TGTGCCAGCAGCCAAGAGTCTTCCGGGACCCTTTACCAAGAGACCCAGTACTTC; cdr3_aa: CASSQESSGTLYQETQYF; v_call: TRBV3-1/TRBV3-2; j_call: TRBJ2-5; cdr3_length: 18; d_call: NA; clone_size: NA
cdr3_nt: TGTGCCAGCAGCTTCGGGGGAGACATTCAGTACTTC; cdr3_aa: CASSFGGDIQYF; v_call: TRBV11-2; j_call: TRBJ2-4; cdr3_length: 12; d_call: NA; clone_size: NA
cdr3_nt: TGTGCCAGCAGCCGGGACAGGGATACCGGGGAGCTGTTTTTT; cdr3_aa: CASSRDRDTGELFF; v_call: TRBV2; j_call: TRBJ2-2; cdr3_length: 14; d_call: TRBD1; clone_size: NA
cdr3_nt: TGTGCCACCAGCAGAGATGGCAGGAGGAACACTGAAGCTTTCTTT; cdr3_aa: CATSRDGRRNTEAFF; v_call: TRBV15; j_call: TRBJ1-1; cdr3_length: 15; d_call: NA; clone_size: NA
cdr3_nt: TGTGCCACCAGTGCCTCAAGACAGGGAGGGACTGAAGCTTTCTTT; cdr3_aa: CATSASRQGGTEAFF; v_call: TRBV24-1; j_call: TRBJ1-1; cdr3_length: 15; d_call: TRBD1; clone_size: NA
cdr3_nt: TGCGCCAGCAGCTTGACAGGGCGGGATCAGCCCCAGCATTTT; cdr3_aa: CASSLTGRDQPQHF; v_call: TRBV5-1; j_call: TRBJ1-5; cdr3_length: 14; d_call: NA; clone_size: NA
cdr3_nt: TGTGCCAGCAGCCGTATACTCGACAGGGACACTGAAGCTTTCTTT; cdr3_aa: CASSRILDRDTEAFF; v_call: TRBV7-9; j_call: TRBJ1-1; cdr3_length: 15; d_call: TRBD1; clone_size: NA
cdr3_nt: TGTGCCAGCAGCTCCAGGGGGTTAACCAAAAACATTCAGTACTTC; cdr3_aa: CASSSRGLTKNIQYF; v_call: TRBV11-1; j_call: TRBJ2-4; cdr3_length: 15; d_call: TRBD1; clone_size: NA
cdr3_nt: TGTGCCAGCGTAAGGGAAGGAGAAAAACTGTTTTTT; cdr3_aa: CASVREGEKLFF; v_call: TRBV2; j_call: TRBJ1-4; cdr3_length: 12; d_call: NA; clone_size: NA
cdr3_nt: TGTGCCAGCAGACTCGCCGGGACAGGGAACTATGGCTACACCTTC; cdr3_aa: CASRLAGTGNYGYTF; v_call: TRBV6-5; j_call: TRBJ1-2; cdr3_length: 15; d_call: TRBD1; clone_size: few
cdr3_nt: TGTGCCAGCAGCCAAGACGGCGGGTCCTACAATGAGCAGTTCTTC; cdr3_aa: CASSQDGGSYNEQFF; v_call: TRBV7-3; j_call: TRBJ2-1; cdr3_length: 15; d_call: NA; clone_size: few